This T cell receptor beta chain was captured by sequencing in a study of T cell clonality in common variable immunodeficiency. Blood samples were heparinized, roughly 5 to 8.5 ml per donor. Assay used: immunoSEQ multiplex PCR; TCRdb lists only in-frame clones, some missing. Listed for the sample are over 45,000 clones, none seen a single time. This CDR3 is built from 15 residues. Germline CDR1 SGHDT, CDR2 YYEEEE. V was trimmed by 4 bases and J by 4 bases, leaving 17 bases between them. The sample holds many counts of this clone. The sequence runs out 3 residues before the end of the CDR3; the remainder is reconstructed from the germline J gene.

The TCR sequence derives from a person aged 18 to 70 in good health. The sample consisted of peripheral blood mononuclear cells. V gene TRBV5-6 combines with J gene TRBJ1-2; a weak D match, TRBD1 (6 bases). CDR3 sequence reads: CASSHIGGLGYGYTF. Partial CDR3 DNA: TGTGCCAGCAGCCATATTGGGGGCTTAGGCTATGGC.